A selection of T cell receptor beta chains follows, all from one sample in a study of blood T cell repertoires in COVID-19. Profiled with immunoSEQ multiplex PCR; TCRdb holds only in-frame clones, not every one. Of 250,000 or so clones listed, around nine tenths were seen once; the top ten hold over 6%. Sequenced: peripheral blood. The receptors derive from a woman in her 70s with active or convalescent COVID-19. CDR3s leave out the opening cysteine and the closing phenylalanine or tryptophan.

>TRBV29-1
SAGQGNEKLF
>TRBV9
ASRPGGGGLPYNEQF
>TRBV5-4
ASSLGAPGTDTQY
>TRBV6-6
ASSRTYRDSGFKPQH
>TRBV6-2/TRBV6-3
ASSYTHRESNYGYT
>TRBV5-1
ASSWSENTEAF
>TRBV7-2
ASSLGGLPQETQY
>TRBV9
ASSVTGSNNEQF
>TRBV9
ASSGSGGQGTERLF
>TRBV29-1
SVEDWGVGQETQY
>TRBV6-2/TRBV6-3
ASSSGLHFSTDTQY
>TRBV27
ASSFGRPYEQY
>TRBV5-4
ASSRLGQGANYGYT
>TRBV11-2
ASSSPFFEFSGNTIY
>TRBV7-9
ASRLGQINSPLH
>TRBV6-1
ASSESWGGSGTEAF
>TRBV2
ASTSSGGAGGTQY
>TRBV19
ASTPSDRVNQPQH
>TRBV29-1
SVDLGSNQPQH
>TRBV11-2
ASSSTRGRKNTEAF
>TRBV5-1
ASSLIAQGQGSTEAF
>TRBV6-6
ASSSGGTANTQY
>TRBV11-3
ASSSGAGTAYEQY
>TRBV7-2
ASSSDRDSQPQH
>TRBV18
ASSPPGQSRYGYT
>TRBV12-3/TRBV12-4
ASSRNRGGYT
>TRBV11-2
ASRLAPLGDGYT
>TRBV19
ASTPGTALNTEAF
>TRBV6-5
ASSYSSYSYNEQF
>TRBV7-9
ASSSHTSNTEAF
>TRBV10-3
AIRDRGIYEQY
>TRBV18
ASSPPSGADTQY
>TRBV19
ASTLDRASNQPQH
>TRBV5-1
ASSLDQALGYT
>TRBV12-5
ASGPQGGRDRGFYGYT
>TRBV7-9
ASSLAWGQGYEQY
>TRBV18
ASSPPAGLSTDTQY
>TRBV3-1/TRBV3-2
ASRPFGATNEKLF
>TRBV24-1
ATSEAGTSGFYEQY
>TRBV7-2
ASSLEIVGNRAYEQY
>TRBV7-2
ASSLVGTENSPLH
>TRBV5-1
ASSRDSNEDEQY
>TRBV6-5
ASILGENTEAF
>TRBV2
ASSPLLAGAADTQY
>TRBV7-2
ASSLLRGHPY
>TRBV25-1
ASSARANTGELF
>TRBV28
ASNEGGNYGYT